The 24 T cell receptor beta chains given below trace back to one sample, sequenced in a study of cytomegalovirus exposure and HLA in healthy donors. 13 Jbeta primers and 60 Vbeta primers were used for the PCR. Profiled with immunoSEQ multiplex PCR; TCRdb holds only in-frame clones, not every one. The table has 80,000 to 95,000 clones, 86% seen once. Sequences were obtained from PBMCs. The receptor source for this set is a man aged 25-45 years in good health and CMV-seropositive.

This chain links TRBV5-4 with TRBJ2-5; 10 bases line up with TRBD1. V trimming: 4 bases; J trimming: 4 bases; junction bases outside the gene matches: 10. CDR1 and CDR2 from the germline V gene are SGHNT and YYREEE (reference sequence). CDR3 size: 16 residues. The CDR3 region is CASSLGGRTGGETQYF. In nucleotides, the CDR3 is TGTGCCAGCAGCCTTGGAGGACGGACAGGGGGAGAGACCCAGTACTTC.

CDR3 protein: CASSPVAGGPSYNEQFF. As DNA, the CDR3 is TGTGCCAGCAGCCCTGTAGCGGGAGGGCCCTCCTACAATGAGCAGTTCTTC. V usage is TRBV5-4 and J usage is TRBJ2-1; 11 positions agree with TRBD2. This CDR3 region has 17 residues. The germline CDR1 and CDR2 sequences are SGHNT and YYREEE (reference sequence). The J segment lost 0 bases and the V segment lost 4 bases, leaving 6 bases of the junction unmatched.

This clone appeared a single time. This chain connects TRBV28 to TRBJ2-1; D unclear. The CDR3 is made up of 12 amino acids. Trimming removed 6 bases from V and 10 bases from J, with 13 bases in between. Germline lookup yields CDR1 MDHEN and CDR2 SYDVKM. As DNA, the CDR3 is TGTGCCAGCAGCCTGAGCTCAGGAGAGCAGTTCTTC. Protein: CASSLSSGEQFF.

About this clone: Mismatch with germline at one junction end may stem from a read error. This sequence joins TRBV4-1 and TRBJ2-4, with 10 bases identical to TRBD1. The CDR3 loop spans 17 amino acids. Germline CDR1 MGHRA, CDR2 YSYEKL. The chain's CDR3 is CASSQPGDRGTKSIQYF. As DNA, the CDR3 is TGCGCCAGCAGCCAACCTGGGGACAGGGGCACCAAAAGCATTCAGTACTTC.

CDR3 sequence: CASHKIGGGPVGYTF. In nucleotides, the CDR3 is TGTGCCAGCCACAAGATAGGGGGGGGTCCGGTTGGCTACACCTTC. The V gene is TRBV7-2, the J gene TRBJ1-2; a weak D match, TRBD1 (6 bases). V was trimmed by 8 bases and J by 7 bases, leaving 23 bases between them. The CDR3 is 15 amino acids. From germline, CDR1 is SGHTA and CDR2 FQGNSA.

This chain links TRBV7-9 with TRBJ2-2; 10 nucleotides match TRBD2. Per germline, CDR1 SEHNR and CDR2 FQNEAQ (reference sequence). There are 16 residues in the CDR3. V gave up 0 bases and J gave up 9 bases; unmatched junction bases: 7. The CDR3 protein is CASSLAVSSGSWELFF. CDR3 nucleotides: TGTGCCAGCAGCTTAGCGGTGTCTAGCGGGAGCTGGGAGCTGTTTTTT.

V gene TRBV6-5 combines with J gene TRBJ1-1, with TRBD1 matching over 8 bases. J lost 3 bases, V lost 2 bases, and 2 bases had no gene match. Germline V gene data show CDR1 as MNHEY and CDR2 as SVGAGI. The CDR3 spans 14 residues. The CDR3 sequence: CASSYMTGDTEAFF. The CDR3 coding sequence is TGTGCCAGCAGTTACATGACAGGGGACACTGAAGCTTTCTTT.

V gene TRBV5-1 combines with J gene TRBJ2-1; 7 bases align to TRBD1. CDR1 and CDR2 from the germline V gene are SGHRS and YFSETQ. Trimming took 3 bases from V and 0 from J; bases not matched to a gene: 3. The CDR3 has 15 amino acids. CDR3 amino acids: CASSWGQSSYNEQFF. DNA of the CDR3: TGCGCCAGCAGCTGGGGACAGTCCTCCTACAATGAGCAGTTCTTC.

The rearrangement links TRBV25-1 to TRBJ2-5; perhaps TRBD1 as D (6 bases). The CDR3 has 17 residues. Looked up from germline, CDR1 is MGHDK and CDR2 is SYGVNS. Trimming removed 3 bases from V and 5 bases from J, with 22 bases in between. The CDR3 DNA reads as TGTGCCAGCAGTGAGGCTAAGACAGGAGTAAAGCGGGAGACCCAGTACTTC. Its translation is CASSEAKTGVKRETQYF.

The chain combines TRBV7-9 with TRBJ1-2, with a tentative D call TRBD1 (5 bases). This CDR3 contains 15 residues. V lost 5 bases, J lost 4 bases, and 17 bases lay in between. CDR1 and CDR2 from the germline V gene are SEHNR and FQNEAQ (reference sequence). The CDR3, as DNA: TGTGCCAGCAGCCTCGGGCAGGGCGGCTTCTATGGCTACACCTTC. Translating gives CASSLGQGGFYGYTF.

The chain links TRBV2 to TRBJ1-1; 11 bases match TRBD1. Germline V gives CDR1 SNHLY, CDR2 FYNNEI. The V gene end was trimmed by 4 bases and the J gene end by 2 bases; junction bases not matched to a gene: 0. The CDR3 totals 14 residues. The CDR3 loop reads CASSGTGGNTEAFF. The CDR3 region has the DNA TGTGCCAGCAGTGGGACAGGGGGCAACACTGAAGCTTTCTTT.

J is TRBJ1-3 and V is TRBV6-5, with D tentatively TRBD1 (6 bases). The CDR3 extends over 13 amino acids. Germline V lookup: CDR1 MNHEY, CDR2 SVGAGI. The ends were cut back, 9 bases at V and 7 bases at J, with 16 bases in the middle. This chain's CDR3 is CARTLDSSNTIYF. The CDR3 DNA is TGTGCCAGGACCCTGGACAGCAGTAACACCATATATTTT.

The CDR3: CASSLGGKNQPQHF. As DNA, the CDR3 is TGTGCCAGCAGCTTAGGGGGCAAGAATCAGCCCCAGCATTTT. This rearrangement joins TRBV11-1 to TRBJ1-5, with a weak D call TRBD1 (5 bases). CDR1 and CDR2 (germline): SGHAT, FQDESV (reference sequence). V shed 1 base and J shed 4 bases, with 8 bases lying between them. This CDR3 has 14 residues.

The chain is built from TRBV6-1 and TRBJ2-5; 8 bases map to TRBD1. J was trimmed by 4 bases and V by 4 bases; bases with no gene match: 8. The CDR3 extends over 15 amino acids. The germline V gene encodes CDR1 MNHNS and CDR2 SASEGT. This CDR3 reads CASSVGNRGTETQYF. CDR3 coding DNA: TGTGCCAGCAGTGTCGGGAACAGGGGGACAGAGACCCAGTACTTC.

The rearrangement joins TRBV2 to TRBJ2-2; D call uncertain. Trimming took 6 bases from V and 3 from J, leaving 11 bases between them. The CDR3 has 14 amino acids. Per germline, CDR1 SNHLY and CDR2 FYNNEI. CDR3 nucleotide sequence: TGTGCCAGCAGGGCAACAGATCACACCGGGGAGCTGTTTTTT. Protein: CASRATDHTGELFF.

Of note for this clone: Other DNA sequences in this sample translate to the same CDR3. This chain links TRBV6-1 with TRBJ2-3, with 8 bases matching TRBD1. CDR3 size: 15 residues. V lost 0 bases to trimming and J lost 10 bases; unmatched junction nucleotides: 9. CDR1 and CDR2 from the germline V gene are MNHNS and SASEGT. The CDR3 here is CASSEAWTGNFAQYF. CDR3 sequence (DNA): TGTGCCAGCAGTGAAGCGTGGACAGGGAATTTTGCGCAGTATTTT.

The rearrangement uses TRBV7-9 and TRBJ2-1, with TRBD1 identical over 8 bases. V shed 4 bases and J 6 bases; nucleotides not matched to a gene: 11. The CDR3 length is 16 residues. Germline V gene data show CDR1 as SEHNR and CDR2 as FQNEAQ (reference sequence). The CDR3 protein is CASSSKDRAIINEQFF. CDR3 DNA: TGTGCCAGCAGCTCGAAGGACAGGGCCATCATCAATGAGCAGTTCTTC.

The CDR3 region is CASSSERGIGNTIYF. The CDR3 DNA follows: TGTGCCAGCAGTTCCGAAAGGGGTATTGGAAACACCATATATTTT. V gene TRBV28 combines with J gene TRBJ1-3; a possible D gene is TRBD1 (5 bases). The length of the CDR3 is 15 residues. Germline CDR1 and CDR2: MDHEN and SYDVKM. The V and J ends lost 4 bases and 3 bases respectively, with 13 bases between them.

V gene TRBV27 combines with J gene TRBJ2-7, with TRBD2 matching over 11 bases. The CDR3 contains 14 residues. Germline assignment: CDR1 MNHEY and CDR2 SMNVEV (reference sequence). V lost 0 bases and J lost 6; bases outside the gene matches: 1. CDR3 sequence (DNA): TGTGCCAGCAGTTTATCTGGACTAGCGGGCGAGCAGTACTTC. Translated, it gives CASSLSGLAGEQYF.

This chain uses TRBV19 with TRBJ2-3, with 7 bases matching TRBD1. Germline V lookup: CDR1 LNHDA, CDR2 SQIVND (reference sequence). The length of the CDR3 is 14 residues. Losses at the gene ends were 3 bases for V and 2 bases for J; bases not matched to a gene: 2. In nucleotides, the CDR3 is TGTGCCAGTAGTATTGGGACAGACACAGATACGCAGTATTTT. Translating gives CASSIGTDTDTQYF.

The chain has TRBV11-2 and TRBJ1-1; no definite D call. The CDR3 covers 13 residues. Trimming left V 2 bases short and J 4 bases short, with 8 bases between. Germline V gives CDR1 SGHAT, CDR2 FQNNGV. This CDR3 reads CASSLNYGTEAFF. The CDR3 region has the DNA TGTGCCAGCAGCTTAAACTACGGCACTGAAGCTTTCTTT.

A few counts support this clone. The chain is built from TRBV13 and TRBJ2-7; the D gene is possibly TRBD1 (6 bases). The CDR3 runs 14 residues. V lost 0 bases and J lost 5, with 11 bases in between. Germline values: CDR1 PRHDT, CDR2 FYEKMQ (reference sequence). The CDR3 DNA reads TGTGCCAGCAGCTTAGGAGCAGGGGTAAACGAGCAGTACTTC. Translating it yields CASSLGAGVNEQYF.

This clone occurred a few times. The chain recombines TRBV11-2 with TRBJ2-1; TRBD2 might be the D (5 bases). Germline CDR1 SGHAT, CDR2 FQNNGV. This CDR3 has 13 residues. Trimming shortened V by 4 bases and J by 7 bases, and 11 bases separated the two germline ends. The CDR3 region is CASSSQRGNEQFF. DNA of the CDR3: TGTGCCAGCAGCTCCCAACGAGGGAATGAGCAGTTCTTC.

The chain employs TRBV29-1 and TRBJ1-1; D unclear. Trimming took off 3 bases at V and 4 bases at J, with 18 bases between the two ends. The CDR3 runs to 15 residues. Per germline, CDR1 SQVTM and CDR2 ANQGSEA. In DNA, the CDR3 is TGCAGCGTTGAGACCCTACGCGGAGTCAGCACTGAAGCTTTCTTT. Protein sequence: CSVETLRGVSTEAFF.